The present TCR beta chain was sequenced within a study of cytomegalovirus exposure and HLA in healthy donors. Notes on the study in general: Across HLA loci, a later analysis found differing TCR association rates, with DRB1 most and HLA-C fewest. For cytomegalovirus status, the classifier reportedly gave diagnoses with high specificity and sensitivity.

For this clone: The antigen remains unidentified.

The CDR3 runs to 13 residues. Germline V gene data show CDR1 as SGHAT and CDR2 as FQNNGV. The V gene lost 3 bases and the J gene lost 3 bases, with 9 bases spanning the gap. Whereas donors were nominally healthy upon sampling, unrecorded immune exposures were probable. In the PCR, 60 Vbeta and 13 Jbeta primers were used. The assay was immunoSEQ multiplex PCR, and TCRdb's table has in-frame clones only and misses some. The sample gives 150,000 to 200,000 clones, around 80% of which show up once; around 2% is in the top ten. This sequence joins TRBV11-2 and TRBJ2-7, with unresolved D. The clonotype was recovered from a woman aged 25 to 39 in good health and CMV-seropositive. The specimen sequenced was PBMCs. This chain's CDR3 is CASSFDTYYEQYF. CDR3 DNA: TGTGCCAGCAGCTTCGACACATACTACGAGCAGTACTTC.